The present T cell receptor (beta chain) was sequenced within a study of blood T cell repertoires in COVID-19. The CDR3 runs to 13 residues. The V gene lost 5 bases and the J gene lost 5 bases, with 12 bases spanning the gap. Looked up from germline, CDR1 is MNHNY and CDR2 is SVGAGI (reference sequence). In the authors' workflow: By means of reference gene primer amplification, nucleated cell counts were estimated. This table comes from immunoSEQ multiplex PCR, and its TCRdb copy is limited to in-frame clones, with some not included. For V, J and clone size, that table is used; D and trimming come from the DNA. The data show some 120,000 clones, around two thirds seen once.

The clonotype comes from a woman aged 70-85 years with acute or convalescent COVID-19. The material sequenced was peripheral blood. The chain employs TRBV6-6 and TRBJ1-2; D possibly corresponds to TRBD1 (5 bases). The CDR3 spells CASSTRGGYGYTF. CDR3 nucleotide sequence: TGTGCCAGCAGTACCCGTGGGGGGTATGGCTACACCTTC.